This T cell receptor beta chain emerged from a study of blood T cell repertoires in COVID-19. V lost 8 bases and J 1 base, leaving 9 bases between the germline ends. The CDR3 extends over 12 amino acids. The protocol was immunoSEQ multiplex PCR, while the TCRdb copy is restricted to in-frame clones and leaves out a portion. In the table there are about 140,000 clones, about 80% of which are singletons. Sequenced input: PBMCs or T cells enriched from blood (not recorded which). The receptor comes from a woman under 30 who had been exposed to COVID-19. The rearrangement uses TRBV5-3 and TRBJ2-5; D gene unclear. TRBV5-3 is placed among ORFs of uncertain function. The CDR3 sequence: CARKESQETQYF. DNA of the CDR3: TGTGCCAGGAAAGAGTCCCAAGAGACCCAGTACTTC.